This is a list of T cell receptor beta chains from one sample in a study of identical twins' blood T cells. TCRdb reprocessed the 5' RACE reads via MiXCR and lists one record per CDR3 protein. The repertoire includes a few hundred thousand distinct CDR3 sequences, roughly 28% of them detected once, and around 5.6% sits in the top ten. Sequencing input: PBMCs. Receptors were obtained from a woman aged 18-55 years in good health. Both conserved end residues are part of each CDR3. D genes are given only for firm matches. Clone size is given for some rows only: seen once, a few or many times, or a class if the clone is expanded.

d_gene	j_gene	len	abundance	v_gene	CDR3aa	CDR3nt
-	TRBJ2-2	15	-	TRBV7-9	CASSLLSRLVGELFF	TGTGCCAGCAGCTTACTCAGTCGGCTTGTTGGGGAGCTGTTTTTT
TRBD2	TRBJ2-7	17	few	TRBV5-1	CASSLEELAGGPREQYF	TGCGCCAGCAGCTTGGAAGAATTAGCGGGAGGGCCTCGCGAGCAGTACTTC
-	TRBJ1-4	11	few	TRBV20-1	CSFSGAEKLFF	TGCAGCTTTTCCGGGGCTGAAAAACTGTTTTTT
TRBD1	TRBJ1-5	16	-	TRBV18	CASSPKRDRPNQPQHF	TGTGCCAGCTCACCTAAAAGGGACAGGCCGAATCAGCCCCAGCATTTT
TRBD1	TRBJ1-5	14	-	TRBV27	CASSPTGPYQPQHF	TGTGCCAGCAGCCCGACAGGGCCGTATCAGCCCCAGCATTTT
TRBD1	TRBJ1-4	13	-	TRBV20-1	CSAQETRQGRLFF	TGCAGTGCTCAAGAGACTCGACAGGGAAGACTGTTTTTT
TRBD1	TRBJ1-5	15	few	TRBV6-2/TRBV6-3	CASSSGQGRYQPQHF	TGTGCCAGCAGTAGCGGACAGGGAAGATATCAGCCCCAGCATTTT
-	TRBJ1-2	11	many	TRBV6-5	CASRATYGYTF	TGTGCCAGCCGGGCCACTTATGGCTACACCTTC
-	TRBJ2-5	15	-	TRBV12-5	CASGLAHTGRETQYF	TGTGCTAGTGGTTTGGCCCATACAGGGAGAGAGACCCAGTACTTC
-	TRBJ2-2	13	few	TRBV29-1	CSGNRVDTGELFF	TGCAGCGGGAATAGGGTTGACACCGGGGAGCTGTTTTTT
TRBD1	TRBJ1-5	15	-	TRBV11-2	CASSDGTGSNQPQHF	TGTGCCAGCAGCGACGGGACAGGGAGCAATCAGCCCCAGCATTTT
-	TRBJ1-1	14	-	TRBV7-2	CASTYRTANTEAFF	TGTGCCAGCACCTACAGGACAGCCAACACTGAAGCTTTCTTT
-	TRBJ2-1	14	few	TRBV5-1	CASSFSTGYNEQFF	TGCGCCAGCAGCTTCTCGACAGGCTACAATGAGCAGTTCTTC
TRBD2	TRBJ2-1	15	-	TRBV12-3/TRBV12-4	CASSFGGGAYNEQFF	TGTGCCAGCAGTTTCGGCGGGGGGGCCTACAATGAGCAGTTCTTC
-	TRBJ2-4	16	-	TRBV27	CASRKQGSVAKNIQYF	TGTGCCAGCAGGAAACAGGGATCAGTGGCCAAAAACATTCAGTACTTC
-	TRBJ2-2	13	-	TRBV20-1	CSASRVPTGELFF	TGCAGTGCTAGTCGGGTCCCCACCGGGGAGCTGTTTTTT
-	TRBJ1-1	13	-	TRBV29-1	CGVGARGGTEAFF	TGCGGCGTCGGGGCTAGGGGGGGCACTGAAGCTTTCTTT
-	TRBJ2-2	14	-	TRBV20-1	CSAIRAGWTGELFF	TGCAGTGCTATAAGGGCCGGTTGGACCGGGGAGCTGTTTTTT
TRBD1	TRBJ2-5	13	many	TRBV29-1	CSVRGQGAETQYF	TGCAGCGTCCGAGGGCAGGGGGCAGAGACCCAGTACTTC
-	TRBJ1-5	13	few	TRBV6-1	CASSRGRDQPQHF	TGTGCCAGCAGTAGGGGACGGGATCAGCCCCAGCATTTT
-	TRBJ1-4	14	few	TRBV20-1	CSASERSTNEKLFF	TGCAGTGCTAGTGAGCGCTCGACTAATGAAAAACTGTTTTTT
TRBD1	TRBJ2-1	15	-	TRBV20-1	CSATDRRSSYNEHFF	TGCAGTGCGACGGACAGGCGGAGCTCCTACAATGAGCATTTCTTC
-	TRBJ1-3	16	few	TRBV9	CASSVALRQGENTIYF	TGTGCCAGCAGCGTAGCCCTACGGCAGGGTGAAAACACCATATATTTT
TRBD2	TRBJ2-2	16	-	TRBV29-1	CSVEGLAGTNTGELFF	TGCAGCGTTGAAGGACTAGCGGGGACCAACACCGGGGAGCTGTTTTTT
TRBD1	TRBJ2-1	15	-	TRBV4-3	CASIRGQDNYNEQFF	TGCGCCAGCATCCGGGGACAGGATAACTACAATGAGCAGTTCTTC
TRBD2	TRBJ2-1	15	many	TRBV10-3	CAITSSGSANGEQFF	TGTGCCATCACCTCTAGCGGGAGCGCCAATGGTGAGCAGTTCTTC
-	TRBJ1-4	13	few	TRBV27	CASSYGAREKLFF	TGTGCCAGCAGTTACGGGGCCAGGGAAAAACTGTTTTTT
-	TRBJ1-4	13	many	TRBV12-3/TRBV12-4	CASRFEEFEKLFF	TGTGCCAGCAGGTTTGAGGAATTTGAAAAACTGTTTTTT